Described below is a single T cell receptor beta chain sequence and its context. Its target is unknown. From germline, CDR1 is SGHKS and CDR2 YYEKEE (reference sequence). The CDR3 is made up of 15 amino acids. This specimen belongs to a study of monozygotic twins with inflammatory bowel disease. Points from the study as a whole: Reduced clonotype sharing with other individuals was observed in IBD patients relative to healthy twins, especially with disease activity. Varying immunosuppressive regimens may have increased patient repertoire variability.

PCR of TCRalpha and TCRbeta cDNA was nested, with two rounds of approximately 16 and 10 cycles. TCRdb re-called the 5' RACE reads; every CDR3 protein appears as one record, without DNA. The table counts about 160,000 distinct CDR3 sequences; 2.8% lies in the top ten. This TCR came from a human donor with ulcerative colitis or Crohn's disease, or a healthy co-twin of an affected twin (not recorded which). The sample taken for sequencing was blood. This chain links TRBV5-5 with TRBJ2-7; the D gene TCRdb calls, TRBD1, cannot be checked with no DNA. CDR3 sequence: CASSLVGTGAYEQYF.